This entry is about one TCR beta chain. Antigen unknown. This specimen belongs to a study of T cell responses to AZD1222 COVID-19 vaccine. Study-level results: Spike-wide coverage was observed for vaccine-associated CD4 TCRs, with dominant responses at 160-218 and 743-854.

The CDR3 covers 13 residues. In germline, CDR1 is MNHEY, CDR2 SMNVEV (reference sequence). Trimming took off 8 bases at V and 7 bases at J, with 17 bases between the two ends. The repertoire was sequenced with immunoSEQ multiplex PCR; TCRdb's copy has only in-frame clones and lacks some. Here the sample spans 100,000 to 150,000 clones, around 88% being singletons. The material sequenced was peripheral blood, taken on day 0 of AZD1222 vaccination. The chain uses TRBV27 and TRBJ1-1; no reliable D call. The clonotype comes from an adult in good health. Written as DNA, the CDR3 is TGTGCCAGCCGCGGGAGATTAACTGGTGAAGCTTTCTTT. Amino acid sequence: CASRGRLTGEAFF.